One T cell receptor beta chain is described in this entry. The antigen remains undetermined. The sample belongs to a study of cytomegalovirus exposure and HLA in healthy donors. Points from the study as a whole: In vitro confirmation showed a few CMV-associated chains to be CMV antigen specific. Reportedly, TCR beta sequences accurately predicted HLA-A and HLA-B alleles in most subjects. Rare sequences made up most TCRs, while some public TCRs were found in many donors. Productive status was seen about 87% or about 30% of the time for most TCR beta V segments in an earlier analysis.

The PCR used 60 Vbeta and 13 Jbeta primers. Measured with immunoSEQ multiplex PCR; TCRdb has only the in-frame clones, and not every one. The table lists 150,000 or so clones, 80% of them singletons. The length of the CDR3 is 13 residues. Trimming removed 5 bases at V and 6 bases at J, with 13 bases between. The V gene's germline CDR1 is SGHVS and CDR2 FQNEAQ. This rearrangement joins TRBV7-8 to TRBJ2-5; weak D call: TRBD2 (5 bases). The sequenced sample was PBMCs. This TCR derives from a male donor in good health and CMV-seropositive. CDR3 sequence: CASSLGVMQTQYF. In DNA, the CDR3 is TGTGCCAGCAGCCTCGGGGTTATGCAGACCCAGTACTTC. The variable domain in full, completed from reference TRBV7-8 and TRBJ2-5, reads GAGVSQSPRYKVAKRGQDVALRCDPISGHVSLFWYQQALGQGPEFLTYFQNEAQLDKSGLPSDRFFAERPEGSVSTLKIQRTQQEDSAVYLCASSLGVMQTQYFGPGTRLLVL.